The 13 T cell receptor beta chains below come from one sample, sequenced in a study of blood T cell repertoires in COVID-19. Sequencing was performed with immunoSEQ multiplex PCR; in TCRdb, only in-frame clones are kept and a portion is missing. Altogether 200,000 or so clones are present, just under 85% being singletons, with the ten largest covering approximately 5%. Sequencing was carried out using peripheral blood. These receptors originate from a woman in her seventies with active or convalescent COVID-19.

In this sample, this clone turned up once. The chain recombines TRBV5-4 with TRBJ2-3; 9 bases map to TRBD1. The CDR3 consists of 14 residues. Germline assignment: CDR1 SGHNT and CDR2 YYREEE (reference sequence). The V gene end was trimmed by 9 bases and the J gene end by 2 bases; junction bases not matched to a gene: 7. The CDR3 spells CAIPGQGPTDTQYF. The CDR3 coding sequence is TGTGCCATCCCGGGACAGGGCCCCACAGATACGCAGTATTTT.

DNA of the CDR3: TGTGCCAGCAGCAGACAGGGATCTGGAAACACCATATATTTT. Residues: CASSRQGSGNTIYF. The chain recombines TRBV6-5 with TRBJ1-3; 7 bases align to TRBD1. The germline gives CDR1 MNHEY, CDR2 SVGAGI. The CDR3 has 14 residues. The ends lost 6 bases at V and 1 base at J; junction bases unmatched: 3.

The gene calls are TRBV7-9 and TRBJ2-2, with D hard to call. CDR1 is SEHNR, CDR2 FQNEAQ, per germline (reference sequence). Trimming pared 6 bases from V and 0 bases from J, leaving 8 bases between. The CDR3 covers 14 residues. The CDR3 here is CASRDTANTGELFF. The CDR3 DNA reads as TGTGCCAGCAGAGACACCGCGAACACCGGGGAGCTGTTTTTT.

The chain uses TRBV25-1 and TRBJ2-5; 7 positions match TRBD1. The germline CDR1 and CDR2 sequences are MGHDK and SYGVNS. The CDR3 is 14 amino acids. V was clipped by 6 bases and J by 0 bases; unmatched bases: 4. CDR3 sequence (DNA): TGTGCCAGCAGGCAGACAGGGTACCAAGAGACCCAGTACTTC. Translated: CASRQTGYQETQYF.

The rearrangement links TRBV6-5 to TRBJ2-3, with 7 nucleotides matching TRBD1. The CDR3 length is 14 residues. Germline V gene sequence: CDR1 MNHEY, CDR2 SVGAGI. V trimming: 2 bases; J trimming: 3 bases; junction bases outside the gene matches: 2. This CDR3 is CASSYDRVTDTQYF. The DNA of the CDR3 is TGTGCCAGCAGTTACGACAGGGTGACAGATACGCAGTATTTT.

The chain is built from TRBV6-5 and TRBJ1-2; D not certain. Germline V gene sequence: CDR1 MNHEY, CDR2 SVGAGI. V shed 0 bases and J shed 1 base, with 9 bases lying between them. CDR3 size: 15 residues. The CDR3 DNA sequence: TGTGCCAGCAGTTACTCGGTGCAGGTTAACTATGGCTACACCTTC. Protein product: CASSYSVQVNYGYTF.

The chain recombines TRBV3-1 (or the pseudogene TRBV3-2) with TRBJ1-1, with 10 bases that match TRBD1. Losses at the gene ends were 7 bases for V and 4 bases for J; bases not matched to a gene: 12. Germline V gene sequence: CDR1 LGHDT, CDR2 YNNKEL (reference sequence). CDR3 length equals 16 residues. The CDR3 reads CASIPRQGAGGTEAFF. CDR3 in DNA: TGTGCCAGCATTCCTAGACAGGGGGCGGGGGGCACTGAAGCTTTCTTT.

The rearrangement uses TRBV11-2 and TRBJ2-5; 7 nucleotides align to TRBD1. The length of the CDR3 is 16 residues. J was trimmed by 1 base and V by 4 bases; bases with no gene match: 9. CDR1 is SGHAT and CDR2 is FQNNGV in the germline V gene. The CDR3 region has the DNA TGTGCCAGCAGCTCGACCCCCAGGGGGAGCCAAGAGACCCAGTACTTC. Protein sequence: CASSSTPRGSQETQYF.

V and J are TRBV9 and TRBJ2-7, with a possible D match to TRBD1 (5 bases). The V and J ends lost 3 bases and 0 bases respectively, with 10 bases between them. The CDR3 length is 14 residues. Per germline, CDR1 SGDLS and CDR2 YYNGEE. CDR3: CASSAQVNSYEQYF. CDR3 DNA sequence: TGTGCCAGCAGCGCACAGGTCAACTCCTACGAGCAGTACTTC.

The CDR3, as DNA: TGTGCCAGCAGCCTGGCTAACACCGGGGAGCTGTTTTTT. Its protein is CASSLANTGELFF. This rearrangement joins TRBV14 to TRBJ2-2; D remains ambiguous. The CDR3 sequence is 13 residues long. Germline-derived CDR1 and CDR2 are SGHDN and FVKESK. The ends were cut back, 4 bases at V and 2 bases at J, with 5 bases in the middle.

The rearrangement uses TRBV12-3 or TRBV12-4 and TRBJ2-3; D remains unclear. The ends were cut back, 6 bases at V and 6 bases at J, with 13 bases in the middle. This CDR3 has 13 amino acids. CDR3 DNA sequence: TGTGCCAGCAGCGACATTATGTGGGATACGCAGTATTTT. Protein product: CASSDIMWDTQYF.

The V gene is TRBV6-5, the J gene TRBJ1-6; 10 positions agree with TRBD1. The CDR3 covers 16 residues. CDR1 is MNHEY and CDR2 is SVGAGI in the germline V gene. The V segment lost 2 bases and the J segment 10 bases; nucleotides outside the gene matches: 8. The CDR3 nucleotides read TGTGCCAGCAGTTACAAACGGACAGGGGGATACTCACCCCTCCACTTT. This sequence encodes CASSYKRTGGYSPLHF.

The rearrangement joins TRBV3-1 (or the pseudogene TRBV3-2) to TRBJ2-7, with a possible D match to TRBD1 (5 bases). V was pared by 4 bases and J by 3 bases, with 19 bases between. Germline CDR1 and CDR2: LGHDT and YNNKEL (reference sequence). The CDR3 consists of 16 residues. CDR3 protein: CASSLNPAGIFYEQYF. In DNA form, the CDR3 reads TGTGCCAGCAGCCTCAACCCGGCAGGGATCTTCTACGAGCAGTACTTC.